This TCR beta chain was observed in a study of blood T cell repertoires in COVID-19. Study summary: PBMCs, B-cell-depleted T cells, or T cells were the source of the cDNA or gDNA that made up the material.

Assay: immunoSEQ multiplex PCR; the TCRdb copy retains only in-frame clones and omits some. The sample lists under 40,000 clones; about 94% were seen once. This CDR3 comprises 15 residues. Sequencing was carried out using peripheral blood. The chain is built from TRBV21-1 and TRBJ1-1. TRBV21-1 constitutes a pseudogene. The receptor comes from a human donor with active COVID-19. The donor label of this sample is uncertain. Here the CDR3 reads CASSKGRRINTEAFF. The CDR3 DNA is TGTGCCAGCAGCAAAGGTAGGCGGATTAACACTGAAGCTTTCTTT.